This passage covers 14 T cell receptor beta chains from one sample sequenced in a study of cytotoxic CD8 clonotypes in ibrutinib-treated CLL. Measured with immunoSEQ multiplex PCR; TCRdb has only the in-frame clones, and not every one. The data show a few hundred thousand clones, roughly two thirds seen once. Here the sequenced sample was PBMCs, taken after 36 months of ibrutinib treatment. Receptor source: a human donor with chronic lymphocytic leukemia.

This clone was recorded a few times. V gene TRBV2 combines with J gene TRBJ1-5; TRBD1 agrees at 7 bases. Germline trimming cut 7 bases from V and 2 bases from J; bases unmatched to any gene: 5. Germline lookup yields CDR1 SNHLY and CDR2 FYNNEI. CDR3 length equals 14 residues. CDR3 sequence reads: CASKSGTGNQPQHF. The CDR3 coding sequence is TGTGCCAGCAAATCAGGGACAGGCAATCAGCCCCAGCATTTT.

The chain joins TRBV9 to TRBJ1-2; tentative D call: TRBD1 (5 bases). Germline CDR1 and CDR2: SGDLS and YYNGEE. The CDR3 loop spans 15 amino acids. Trimming removed 3 bases at V and 1 base at J, with 13 bases between. CDR3 DNA sequence: TGTGCCAGCAGCGCCCATGGGGGGTTTAACTATGGCTACACCTTC. It translates to CASSAHGGFNYGYTF.

The V call is TRBV28, the J call TRBJ2-3; D is ambiguous. Germline V gene data show CDR1 as MDHEN and CDR2 as SYDVKM. The CDR3 contains 11 residues. The V and J ends lost 1 base and 8 bases respectively, with 4 bases between them. The CDR3 DNA sequence: TGTGCCAGCAGTTTATATGGTACGCAGTATTTT. It is translated as CASSLYGTQYF. The full variable domain, rest sourced from reference TRBV28 and TRBJ2-3, is DVKVTQSSRYLVKRTGEKVFLECVQDMDHENMFWYRQDPGLGLRLIYFSYDVKMKEKGDIPEGYSVSREKKERFSLILESASTNQTSMYLCASSLYGTQYFGPGTRLTVL.

V and J are TRBV21-1 and TRBJ2-7. TRBV21-1 is listed as a pseudogene. The CDR3 consists of 12 residues. CDR3 in amino acids: CASSPRPYEQYF. For the CDR3, the DNA is TGTGCCAGCAGCCCACGTCCCTACGAGCAGTACTTC.

The chain links TRBV29-1 to TRBJ2-7, with D possibly being TRBD1 or TRBD2 (5 bases each). Trimming took off 7 bases at V and 3 bases at J, with 13 bases between the two ends. This CDR3 has 12 residues. Germline-derived CDR1 and CDR2 are SQVTM and ANQGSEA. CDR3 sequence: CSAEGDGYEQYF. In nucleotides, the CDR3 is TGCAGCGCCGAAGGGGACGGCTACGAGCAGTACTTC.

The sample holds one count of this clone. The chain joins TRBV7-3 to TRBJ2-1, with 10 bases aligning to TRBD2. The CDR3 extends over 16 amino acids. The V and J ends lost 2 bases and 2 bases, in that order; junction bases with no gene match: 3. Germline V gives CDR1 SGHTA, CDR2 FQGTGA. CDR3 nucleotides: TGTGCCAGCAGCTTATCTAGCGGGAGCCCCTACAATGAGCAGTTCTTC. Its translation is CASSLSSGSPYNEQFF.

This chain connects TRBV19 to TRBJ2-1; TRBD2 matches at 13 bases. The CDR3 covers 15 residues. Looked up from germline, CDR1 is LNHDA and CDR2 is SQIVND (reference sequence). The V gene end was trimmed by 9 bases and the J gene end by 2 bases; junction bases not matched to a gene: 4. CDR3 DNA: TGTGCCAGCCAGACTAGCGGGAGGCCCTACAATGAGCAGTTCTTC. This gives the protein CASQTSGRPYNEQFF.

This clone came up a few times. This chain links TRBV5-1 with TRBJ1-2; maybe TRBD1 (6 bases). The germline V gene has CDR1 SGHRS and CDR2 YFSETQ. This CDR3 spans 12 amino acids. V dropped 4 bases and J dropped 4 bases, with 8 bases sitting between them. CDR3 residues: CASSGTTYGYTF. For the CDR3, the DNA is TGCGCCAGCAGCGGGACAACCTATGGCTACACCTTC.

The chain uses TRBV7-9 and TRBJ2-1, with a weak D call TRBD2 (5 bases). V was pared by 5 bases and J by 7 bases, with 12 bases between. CDR1 and CDR2 (germline): SEHNR, FQNEAQ (reference sequence). The CDR3 sequence is 13 residues long. CDR3 sequence: CASSLRDRNEQFF. The CDR3 DNA sequence: TGTGCCAGCAGCCTACGGGATCGGAATGAGCAGTTCTTC. Full variable domain (missing parts from reference TRBV7-9 and TRBJ2-1): DTGVSQNPRHKITKRGQNVTFRCDPISEHNRLYWYRQTLGQGPEFLTYFQNEAQLEKSRLLSDRFSAERPKGSFSTLEIQRTEQGDSAMYLCASSLRDRNEQFFGPGTRLTVL.

The J gene is TRBJ1-2, the V gene TRBV9, with D tentatively TRBD1 (6 bases). Trimming stripped 0 bases from V and 4 bases from J, with 13 bases between. The CDR3 sequence is 15 residues long. Germline V gene sequence: CDR1 SGDLS, CDR2 YYNGEE. CDR3 sequence: CASSVDRGRRYGYTF. CDR3 coding DNA: TGTGCCAGCAGCGTAGATCGGGGGCGGCGCTATGGCTACACCTTC.

The V gene is TRBV10-3, the J gene TRBJ2-1, with D perhaps matching TRBD1 or TRBD2 (6 bases each). The germline CDR1 and CDR2 sequences are ENHRY and SYGVKD. V shed 4 bases and J shed 8 bases, with 15 bases lying between them. This CDR3 has 14 residues. The CDR3 DNA is TGTGCCATCAGTGTAGGGGGGAGCAGCGATGAGCAGTTCTTC. Translating gives CAISVGGSSDEQFF.

This chain connects TRBV29-1 to TRBJ2-7; weak D call: TRBD2 (6 bases). The CDR3 is 13 amino acids. From germline, CDR1 is SQVTM and CDR2 ANQGSEA. Trimming cost V 5 bases and J 0 bases, with 11 bases left between them. This CDR3 reads CSVSGGTSYEQYF. DNA of the CDR3: TGCAGCGTTTCCGGGGGAACCTCCTACGAGCAGTACTTC.

V and J are TRBV19 and TRBJ2-7; D might be TRBD2 (5 bases). V was clipped by 6 bases and J by 2 bases, with 14 bases between them. Per the germline V gene, CDR1 is LNHDA and CDR2 is SQIVND (reference sequence). The CDR3 loop spans 14 amino acids. CDR3 residues: CASRGRGLTYEQYF. The CDR3 DNA reads TGTGCCAGTAGAGGGAGAGGGCTTACCTACGAGCAGTACTTC. Full variable domain (missing parts from reference TRBV19 and TRBJ2-7): DGGITQSPKYLFRKEGQNVTLSCEQNLNHDAMYWYRQDPGQGLRLIYYSQIVNDFQKGDIAEGYSVSREKKESFPLTVTSAQKNPTAFYLCASRGRGLTYEQYFGPGTRLTVT.

This clone was observed a single time. This rearrangement joins TRBV6-5 to TRBJ2-7; 9 bases are a match to TRBD1. V lost 9 bases to trimming and J lost 9 bases; unmatched junction nucleotides: 9. CDR1 is MNHEY, CDR2 SVGAGI, per germline. The length of the CDR3 is 12 residues. The CDR3 is CASGQGFDGQYF. In DNA form, the CDR3 reads TGTGCCAGTGGACAGGGGTTCGACGGGCAGTACTTC.